The TCR beta chain under discussion was sequenced for a study of OX40 agonist ivuxolimab in advanced cancers. General study results and limits: Clonal expansion from baseline to week 6 occurred in both CD4+ and CD8+ T cells.

With autoimmune disease history or systemic immunosuppression, patients were excluded. The method was immunoSEQ multiplex PCR; TCRdb's version includes in-frame clones alone and lacks a portion of them. This table holds 40,000 to 50,000 clones, 88% found once. Germline V gene sequence: CDR1 MNHEY, CDR2 SMNVEV (reference sequence). This CDR3 spans 14 amino acids. Trimming took off 0 bases at V and 2 bases at J, with 7 bases between the two ends. Regarding this clone: The target antigen is unknown.

The sample was CD4+ or CD8+ T cells sorted from blood, taken in a trial of the OX40 agonist ivuxolimab. The chain uses TRBV27 and TRBJ2-5; D call uncertain. This receptor was obtained from an adult with an advanced solid tumor such as melanoma, head and neck, liver or kidney cancer. CDR3 loop: CASSLSGTQETQYF. In DNA, the CDR3 is TGTGCCAGCAGTTTATCGGGTACTCAAGAGACCCAGTACTTC.